Detailed here is one T cell receptor beta chain. The sample is drawn from a study of blood T cell repertoires in COVID-19. Across the whole study: Specimens from acute and convalescent COVID-19 originated in the United States, Italy and Spain. In each case, the material was cDNA or gDNA derived from T cells, B-cell-depleted T cells, or PBMCs.

Per the authors' pipeline: The authors estimated nucleated cell counts from reference gene primer amplification. Sequencing was performed with immunoSEQ multiplex PCR; in TCRdb, only in-frame clones are kept and a portion is missing. V, J and clone size derive from that table, while D and trimming were established from the DNA sequence. Of about 220,000 clones listed, about 79% are singletons. The length of the CDR3 is 14 residues. The V and J ends lost 1 base and 7 bases, in that order; junction bases with no gene match: 5. CDR1 and CDR2 from the germline V gene are SGHTA and FQGNSA. The clonotype was recovered from a man aged 50-60 years with active or convalescent COVID-19. The sample taken for sequencing was peripheral blood. The rearrangement links TRBV7-2 to TRBJ1-2, with 8 nucleotides matching TRBD1. The CDR3 loop is CASSLETGDRGYTF. DNA for the CDR3: TGTGCCAGCAGCTTAGAGACAGGGGATCGTGGCTACACCTTC.